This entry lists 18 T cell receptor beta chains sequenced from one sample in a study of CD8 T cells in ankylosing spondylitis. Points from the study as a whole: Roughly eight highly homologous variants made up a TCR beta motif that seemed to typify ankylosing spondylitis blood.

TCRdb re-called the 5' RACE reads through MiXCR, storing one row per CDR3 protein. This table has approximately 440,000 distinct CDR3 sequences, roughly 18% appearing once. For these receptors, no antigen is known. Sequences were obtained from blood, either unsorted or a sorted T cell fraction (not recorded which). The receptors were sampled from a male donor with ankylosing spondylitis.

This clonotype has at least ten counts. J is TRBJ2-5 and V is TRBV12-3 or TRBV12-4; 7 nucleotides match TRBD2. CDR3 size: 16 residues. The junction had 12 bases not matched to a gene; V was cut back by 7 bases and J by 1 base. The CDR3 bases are TGTGCCAGCACGGGCACCCTTGTAGCGGGCCAAGAGACCCAGTACTTC. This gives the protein CASTGTLVAGQETQYF.

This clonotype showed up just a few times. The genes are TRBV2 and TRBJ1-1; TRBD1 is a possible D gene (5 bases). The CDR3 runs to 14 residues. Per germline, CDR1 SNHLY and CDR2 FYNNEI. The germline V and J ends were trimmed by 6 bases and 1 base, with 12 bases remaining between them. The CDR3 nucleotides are TGTGCCAGCAGAGCCGGGACGGGGAACACTGAAGCTTTCTTT. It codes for CASRAGTGNTEAFF.

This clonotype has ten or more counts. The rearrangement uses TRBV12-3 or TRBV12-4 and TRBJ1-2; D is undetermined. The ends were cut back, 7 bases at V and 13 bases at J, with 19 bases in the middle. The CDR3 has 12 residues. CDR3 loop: CASTLGSPWPTF. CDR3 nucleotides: TGTGCCAGCACCTTGGGATCCCCTTGGCCCACCTTC.

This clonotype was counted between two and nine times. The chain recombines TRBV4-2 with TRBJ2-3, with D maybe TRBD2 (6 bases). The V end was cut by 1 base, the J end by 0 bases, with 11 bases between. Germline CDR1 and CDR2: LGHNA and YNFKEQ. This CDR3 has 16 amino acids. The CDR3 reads CASSQAVGLSTDTQYF. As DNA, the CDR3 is TGTGCCAGCAGCCAAGCTGTGGGACTGAGCACAGATACGCAGTATTTT.

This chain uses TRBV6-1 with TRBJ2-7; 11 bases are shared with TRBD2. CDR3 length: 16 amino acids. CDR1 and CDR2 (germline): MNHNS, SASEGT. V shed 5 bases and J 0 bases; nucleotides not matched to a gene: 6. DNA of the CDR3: TGTGCCAGCAGTCAACCTACTAGCGGGAGCTCCTACGAGCAGTACTTC. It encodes CASSQPTSGSSYEQYF.

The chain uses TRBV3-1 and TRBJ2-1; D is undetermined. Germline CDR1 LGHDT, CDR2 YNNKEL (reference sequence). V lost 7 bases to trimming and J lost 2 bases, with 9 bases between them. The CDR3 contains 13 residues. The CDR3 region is CASTHGTYNEQFF. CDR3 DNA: TGTGCCAGCACTCATGGGACCTACAATGAGCAGTTCTTC.

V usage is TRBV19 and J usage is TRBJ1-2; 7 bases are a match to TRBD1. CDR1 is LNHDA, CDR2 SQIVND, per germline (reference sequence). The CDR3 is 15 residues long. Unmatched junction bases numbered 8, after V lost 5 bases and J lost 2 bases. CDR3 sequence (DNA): TGTGCCAGTAGTGGACAGGCGGGCCCGAACTATGGCTACACCTTC. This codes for CASSGQAGPNYGYTF. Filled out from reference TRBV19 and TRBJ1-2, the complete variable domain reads DGGITQSPKYLFRKEGQNVTLSCEQNLNHDAMYWYRQDPGQGLRLIYYSQIVNDFQKGDIAEGYSVSREKKESFPLTVTSAQKNPTAFYLCASSGQAGPNYGYTFGSGTRLTVV.

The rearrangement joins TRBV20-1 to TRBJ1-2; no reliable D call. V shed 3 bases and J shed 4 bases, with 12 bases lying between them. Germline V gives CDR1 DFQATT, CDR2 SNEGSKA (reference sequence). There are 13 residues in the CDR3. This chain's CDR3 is CSASPDGTYGYTF. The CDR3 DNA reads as TGCAGTGCTAGTCCCGACGGAACCTATGGCTACACCTTC.

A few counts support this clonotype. The CDR3 DNA reads TGTGCCAGCAGCTTATTCGGGACAGGGGTGAATGAGCAGTTCTTC. It encodes CASSLFGTGVNEQFF. V gene TRBV7-9 combines with J gene TRBJ2-1; 10 bases agree with TRBD1. CDR3 length: 15 residues. V lost 2 bases and J lost 7; bases outside the gene matches: 5. Germline V lookup: CDR1 SEHNR, CDR2 FQNEAQ (reference sequence). The full variable domain, rest sourced from reference TRBV7-9 and TRBJ2-1, is DTGVSQNPRHKITKRGQNVTFRCDPISEHNRLYWYRQTLGQGPEFLTYFQNEAQLEKSRLLSDRFSAERPKGSFSTLEIQRTEQGDSAMYLCASSLFGTGVNEQFFGPGTRLTVL.

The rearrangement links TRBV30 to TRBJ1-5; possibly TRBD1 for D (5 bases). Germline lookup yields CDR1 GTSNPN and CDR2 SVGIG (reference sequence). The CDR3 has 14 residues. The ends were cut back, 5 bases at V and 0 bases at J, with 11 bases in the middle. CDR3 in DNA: TGTGCCTGGGGGACCCATTATAGCAATCAGCCCCAGCATTTT. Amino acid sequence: CAWGTHYSNQPQHF.

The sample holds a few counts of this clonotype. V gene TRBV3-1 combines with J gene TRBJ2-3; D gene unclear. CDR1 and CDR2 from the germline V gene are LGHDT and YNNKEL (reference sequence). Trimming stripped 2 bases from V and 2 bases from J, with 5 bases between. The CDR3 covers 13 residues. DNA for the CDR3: TGTGCCAGCAGCCAATTAAACACAGATACGCAGTATTTT. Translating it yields CASSQLNTDTQYF.

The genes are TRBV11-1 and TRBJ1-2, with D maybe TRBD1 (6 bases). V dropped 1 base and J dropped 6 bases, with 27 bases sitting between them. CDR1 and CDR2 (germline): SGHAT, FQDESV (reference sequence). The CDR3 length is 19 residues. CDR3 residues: CASSLVIGSPGGDTNGYTF. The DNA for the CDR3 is TGTGCCAGCAGCTTAGTTATCGGTTCCCCCGGGGGCGATACTAATGGCTACACCTTC.

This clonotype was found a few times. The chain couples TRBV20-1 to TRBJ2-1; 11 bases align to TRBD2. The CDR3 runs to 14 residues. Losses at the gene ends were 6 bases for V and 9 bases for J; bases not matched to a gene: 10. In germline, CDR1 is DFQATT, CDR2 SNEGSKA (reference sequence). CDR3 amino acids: CSASSGGANSEQFF. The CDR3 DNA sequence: TGCAGTGCAAGTAGCGGGGGGGCTAACAGTGAGCAGTTCTTC.

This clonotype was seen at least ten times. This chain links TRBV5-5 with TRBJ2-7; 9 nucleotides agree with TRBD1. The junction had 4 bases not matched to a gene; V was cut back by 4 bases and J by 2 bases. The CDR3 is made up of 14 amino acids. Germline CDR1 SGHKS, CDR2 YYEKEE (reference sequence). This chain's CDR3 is CASSPDRGTYEQYF. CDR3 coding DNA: TGTGCCAGCAGCCCGGACAGGGGAACCTACGAGCAGTACTTC.

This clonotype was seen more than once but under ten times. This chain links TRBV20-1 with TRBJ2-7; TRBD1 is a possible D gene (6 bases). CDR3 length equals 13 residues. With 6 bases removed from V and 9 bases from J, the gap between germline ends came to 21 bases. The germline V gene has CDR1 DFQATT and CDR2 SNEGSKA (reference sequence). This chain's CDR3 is CSADPTGFSWQYF. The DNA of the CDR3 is TGCAGTGCCGACCCGACAGGTTTTTCCTGGCAGTACTTC.

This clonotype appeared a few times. The CDR3 protein is CASSLRTSESDTQYF. The CDR3 DNA sequence: TGTGCCAGCAGCCTCAGGACTAGCGAGTCAGATACGCAGTATTTT. The chain links TRBV7-2 to TRBJ2-3, with TRBD2 matching over 9 bases. The germline V gene has CDR1 SGHTA and CDR2 FQGNSA. CDR3 size: 15 residues. The V segment lost 5 bases and the J segment 4 bases; nucleotides outside the gene matches: 7.

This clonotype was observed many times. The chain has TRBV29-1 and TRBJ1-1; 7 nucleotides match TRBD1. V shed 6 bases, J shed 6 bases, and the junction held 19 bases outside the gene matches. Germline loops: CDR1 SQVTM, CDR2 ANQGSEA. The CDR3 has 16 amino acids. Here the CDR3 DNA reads TGCAGCGTCCTTGGACAGGTAACATCCCGATCCTCTGAAGCTTTCTTT. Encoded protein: CSVLGQVTSRSSEAFF.

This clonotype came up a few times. The CDR3 region is CASSLGTKGPYF. In nucleotides, the CDR3 is TGTGCCAGCAGCTTAGGGACTAAGGGGCCCTACTTC. The J gene is TRBJ2-5, the V gene TRBV7-2; the D gene is possibly TRBD2 (6 bases). CDR1 is SGHTA and CDR2 is FQGNSA in the germline V gene. The CDR3 totals 12 residues. Trimming removed 1 base at V and 14 bases at J, with 14 bases between.